These 3 T cell receptor beta chains were sequenced from one sample in a study of T cells after yellow fever vaccination (dated by TCRdb to 2018 to 2020). This specimen's treatment or condition label, per the study, means: live attenuated yellow fever vaccine strain. The library came from 5' RACE. The sequencer was an Illumina HiSeq 2500. The public sequencing data were trimmed at Q25 with fastp and processed into clonotypes with MiXCR by TCRdb, which kept only in-frame beta chains. All rows with the same CDR3 protein become a single entry with the most common DNA and genes. In this sample the table shows 320,000 or so distinct CDR3 sequences, roughly 7.5% of which occur a single time. The ten biggest clones cover under 20% of the sample. The sample consisted of PBMCs, taken around 45 days after the first yellow fever vaccination. The receptor source for this set is a man aged 18-30 years who received the YFV17D yellow fever vaccine.

The chain recombines TRBV5-1 with TRBJ1-1; no reliable D call. Trimming left V 2 bases short and J 8 bases short, with 13 bases between. The germline CDR1 and CDR2 sequences are SGHRS and YFSETQ. The CDR3 is made up of 13 amino acids. The CDR3 sequence: CASSLDILSEAFF. The CDR3 coding sequence is TGCGCCAGCAGCTTAGATATCCTCTCCGAAGCTTTCTTT.

The chain joins TRBV29-1 to TRBJ1-1; no reliable D call. This CDR3 is 14 amino acids long. V lost 3 bases and J lost 1, with 12 bases in between. CDR1 and CDR2 from the germline V gene are SQVTM and ANQGSEA. CDR3 DNA: TGCAGCGTTGACCCCGGGGTGGGGAACACTGAAGCTTTCTTT. Amino acids: CSVDPGVGNTEAFF.

This clonotype was seen a handful of times. This chain links TRBV28 with TRBJ2-2; either TRBD1 or TRBD2 may supply D (5 bases each). V gave up 3 bases and J gave up 1 base, with 12 bases separating them. Germline-derived CDR1 and CDR2 are MDHEN and SYDVKM. This CDR3 spans 16 amino acids. The CDR3 region is CASSFYLGGNTGELFF. Here the CDR3 DNA reads TGTGCCAGCAGTTTCTATCTTGGGGGGAACACCGGGGAGCTGTTTTTT. Using reference TRBV28 and TRBJ2-2 for the parts outside the CDR3, the full variable domain is DVKVTQSSRYLVKRTGEKVFLECVQDMDHENMFWYRQDPGLGLRLIYFSYDVKMKEKGDIPEGYSVSREKKERFSLILESASTNQTSMYLCASSFYLGGNTGELFFGEGSRLTVL.